This T cell receptor (beta chain) came from a study of shared clonotypes between healthy human individuals. Study observations and caveats: Only a few donors were included, so the genetic and exposure-history diversity represented was limited. The study found roughly 5% of naive CD4 clonotypes shared across four donors.

Genomic DNA belonging to each subset was distributed in equal measure over several immunoSEQ plates. Repertoires were generated with immunoSEQ multiplex PCR, while TCRdb's copy carries only in-frame clones and drops some. The table records about 1,800,000 clones, 85% to 95% of them present only once. Germline CDR1 is SGHDT and CDR2 is YYEEEE. This CDR3 has 14 amino acids. V dropped 3 bases and J dropped 4 bases, with 8 bases sitting between them. Naive CD8 populations comprised CD45RO-negative cells positively selected for CCR7, excluding terminally differentiated effector memory CD45RA+ cells. Note on this clone: Its antigen is unidentified.

Material for sequencing was naive CD8+ T cells sorted from blood. The chain uses TRBV5-6 and TRBJ1-6; D uncertain. The clonotype comes from a man aged 18-30 years in good health. The CDR3, as DNA: TGTGCCAGCAGCTCCACAGAGTATAATTCACCCCTCCACTTT. Protein sequence: CASSSTEYNSPLHF.